In its sample, the clone carrying this T cell receptor (beta chain) was seen once. The data belong to a study of cytomegalovirus exposure and HLA in healthy donors. The PCR used 60 Vbeta and 13 Jbeta primers. TCRdb's copy holds only in-frame clones and misses some; the assay was immunoSEQ multiplex PCR. Of roughly 140,000 clones detected, about 86% appear once; the ten largest clones hold 3.5% to 5%. V shed 5 bases and J 4 bases; nucleotides not matched to a gene: 7. The CDR3 consists of 15 residues. Germline loops: CDR1 KGHSH, CDR2 LQKENI. This chain links TRBV18 with TRBJ2-2; TRBD2 matches 7 bases. Sequencing was performed on PBMCs. This clonotype was obtained from a man in his forties in good health and CMV-seropositive. CDR3 nucleotides: TGTGCCAGCTCATTCTCAGGGAGGGGCACCGGGGAGCTGTTTTTT. Translating gives CASSFSGRGTGELFF.